The 18 T cell receptor beta chains reported below all come from one sample, sequenced in a study of cytomegalovirus exposure and HLA in healthy donors. PCR was performed using 60 Vbeta and 13 Jbeta primers. The method was immunoSEQ multiplex PCR; TCRdb's version includes in-frame clones alone and lacks a portion of them. This sample has around 180,000 clones; 85% occur once, and the top ten carry 1%. The sequencing sample was made of PBMCs. Receptor source: a boy aged 2-9 years in good health and CMV-seronegative.

This clone was detected only once. The rearrangement links TRBV28 to TRBJ2-5, with D maybe TRBD2 (5 bases). Trimming removed 4 bases at V and 3 bases at J, with 15 bases between. The CDR3 covers 15 residues. Germline V gene lookup returns CDR1 MDHEN and CDR2 SYDVKM. DNA for the CDR3: TGTGCCAGCAGTTCCCTCCTTGGGCGGGAAGAGACCCAGTACTTC. It encodes CASSSLLGREETQYF. The variable domain in full, completed from reference TRBV28 and TRBJ2-5, reads DVKVTQSSRYLVKRTGEKVFLECVQDMDHENMFWYRQDPGLGLRLIYFSYDVKMKEKGDIPEGYSVSREKKERFSLILESASTNQTSMYLCASSSLLGREETQYFGPGTRLLVL.

This chain links TRBV15 with TRBJ2-1; TRBD2 matches 11 bases. CDR3 length: 15 amino acids. Unmatched junction bases numbered 5, after V lost 5 bases and J lost 5 bases. The germline gives CDR1 LNHNV, CDR2 YYDKDF (reference sequence). In DNA form, the CDR3 reads TGTGCCACCAGCCACCTACTAGCGGGGGACAATGAGCAGTTCTTC. Translation: CATSHLLAGDNEQFF.

A remark on this clone: Distinct nucleotide sequences in the sample also encode this CDR3. The rearrangement uses TRBV27 and TRBJ1-2; 7 bases line up with TRBD1. CDR1 MNHEY and CDR2 SMNVEV come from the germline V gene (reference sequence). This CDR3 has 13 amino acids. V lost 6 bases and J lost 2; bases outside the gene matches: 3. The DNA of the CDR3 is TGTGCCAGCAGCCCGACAGGGAACTATGGCTACACCTTC. Translation: CASSPTGNYGYTF.

The chain couples TRBV5-1 to TRBJ2-5; 10 nucleotides line up with TRBD1. The germline V gene encodes CDR1 SGHRS and CDR2 YFSETQ. This CDR3 is 16 amino acids long. After removal of 8 bases from V and 4 bases from J, the junction contained 14 bases not matched to a gene. CDR3 DNA: TGCGCCAGATCCAAGACAGGGGGCGCAGGTGGAGAGACCCAGTACTTC. Translation: CARSKTGGAGGETQYF. Drawing the rest from reference TRBV5-1 and TRBJ2-5, the complete variable domain is KAGVTQTPRYLIKTRGQQVTLSCSPISGHRSVSWYQQTPGQGLQFLFEYFSETQRNKGNFPGRFSGRQFSNSRSEMNVSTLELGDSALYLCARSKTGGAGGETQYFGPGTRLLVL.

The rearrangement joins TRBV6-1 to TRBJ1-1; D not certain. Germline V lookup: CDR1 MNHNS, CDR2 SASEGT. The CDR3 loop spans 11 amino acids. V lost 7 bases and J lost 3, with 6 bases in between. This CDR3 is CASIIYTEAFF. The CDR3 nucleotides are TGTGCCAGCATCATTTACACTGAAGCTTTCTTT.

CDR3 sequence reads: CASSPLAGGGTDTQYF. The CDR3 coding sequence is TGCGCCAGCAGCCCCCTAGCGGGGGGCGGGACAGATACGCAGTATTTT. The chain recombines TRBV4-1 with TRBJ2-3; 11 nucleotides match TRBD2. The germline CDR1 and CDR2 sequences are MGHRA and YSYEKL. This CDR3 comprises 16 residues. Trimming cost V 4 bases and J 3 bases; bases outside gene matches: 6.

This clone has a handful of counts. The chain is built from TRBV19 and TRBJ2-2; TRBD1 aligns across 7 bases. Germline loops: CDR1 LNHDA, CDR2 SQIVND (reference sequence). The V and J ends lost 6 bases and 5 bases, in that order; junction bases with no gene match: 15. The CDR3 contains 17 residues. The CDR3 is CASRTGFDRAKTGELFF. DNA for the CDR3: TGTGCCAGTAGGACAGGGTTCGACAGGGCCAAGACCGGGGAGCTGTTTTTT.

The chain has TRBV4-1 and TRBJ2-6, with 8 positions matching TRBD1. The CDR3 is 14 residues long. The ends lost 2 bases at V and 12 bases at J; junction bases unmatched: 6. Germline loops: CDR1 MGHRA, CDR2 YSYEKL. The CDR3 nucleotides are TGCGCCAGCAGCCAACCTCGGACAGGGCCCGTCCTGACTTTC. Translating gives CASSQPRTGPVLTF.

The chain recombines TRBV25-1 with TRBJ2-7; 9 bases are a match to TRBD1. CDR1 is MGHDK, CDR2 SYGVNS, per germline. CDR3 length equals 17 residues. The junction had 10 bases not matched to a gene; V was cut back by 2 bases and J by 2 bases. The CDR3 nucleotides are TGTGCCAGCAGTGAAGGTTCAGTAGGGGACAGGGCCTACGAGCAGTACTTC. Translation gives CASSEGSVGDRAYEQYF.

V is TRBV15 and J is TRBJ1-1; D remains ambiguous. The V gene's germline CDR1 is LNHNV and CDR2 YYDKDF (reference sequence). This CDR3 is built from 14 residues. Trimming cost V 1 base and J 2 bases, with 8 bases left between them. The CDR3 protein is CATSRARANTEAFF. The CDR3 DNA reads as TGTGCCACCAGCAGAGCACGAGCTAACACTGAAGCTTTCTTT.

This clone was observed a single time. For the CDR3, the DNA is TGTGCCAGCAGCGCACGGGACAGGGGGGAGCTGTTTTTT. Residues: CASSARDRGELFF. V usage is TRBV13 and J usage is TRBJ2-2; 8 bases are shared with TRBD1. The CDR3 extends over 13 amino acids. Germline V lookup: CDR1 PRHDT, CDR2 FYEKMQ (reference sequence). V lost 5 bases, J lost 8 bases, and 4 bases stayed unmatched.

The J gene is TRBJ1-2, the V gene TRBV5-4; 7 bases agree with TRBD1. The CDR3 extends over 14 amino acids. V lost 4 bases and J lost 8; bases outside the gene matches: 11. CDR1 and CDR2 from the germline V gene are SGHNT and YYREEE (reference sequence). CDR3 region: CASSPAGGQKGYTF. The DNA for the CDR3 is TGTGCCAGCAGCCCAGCCGGGGGACAGAAAGGCTACACCTTC.

This clone was seen a handful of times. This rearrangement joins TRBV2 to TRBJ1-4, with 7 positions matching TRBD1. V shed 7 bases, J shed 8 bases, and the junction held 7 bases outside the gene matches. Germline V CDR1 and CDR2: SNHLY, FYNNEI. The CDR3 consists of 13 residues. The CDR3 DNA sequence: TGTGCCAGCAAGGAGGACAGGCCCGAAAAACTGTTTTTT. Amino acid sequence: CASKEDRPEKLFF. Full variable domain (missing parts from reference TRBV2 and TRBJ1-4): EPEVTQTPSHQVTQMGQEVILRCVPISNHLYFYWYRQILGQKVEFLVSFYNNEISEKSEIFDDQFSVERPDGSNFTLKIRSTKLEDSAMYFCASKEDRPEKLFFGSGTQLSVL.

This clone was counted once. The chain is built from TRBV9 and TRBJ2-7; D ambiguous. Looked up from germline, CDR1 is SGDLS and CDR2 is YYNGEE. Trimming took off 4 bases at V and 3 bases at J, with 14 bases between the two ends. The CDR3 length is 14 residues. The CDR3 bases are TGTGCCAGCAGCCCGTCCCCGAATAGCTACGAGCAGTACTTC. This encodes CASSPSPNSYEQYF.

The chain recombines TRBV6-5 with TRBJ2-1; 7 nucleotides agree with TRBD1. Germline V gives CDR1 MNHEY, CDR2 SVGAGI. Unmatched junction bases numbered 7, after V lost 8 bases and J lost 6 bases. This CDR3 comprises 13 residues. Here the CDR3 DNA reads TGTGCCAGCGGGACAGAGCCTCTCAATGAGCAGTTCTTC. Protein sequence: CASGTEPLNEQFF.

V gene TRBV19 combines with J gene TRBJ2-2, with D perhaps TRBD1 (5 bases). Germline loops: CDR1 LNHDA, CDR2 SQIVND (reference sequence). V shed 4 bases and J shed 5 bases, with 11 bases lying between them. This CDR3 has 14 residues. In DNA form, the CDR3 reads TGTGCCAGTAGTACGCAGGGATGGACCGGGGAGCTGTTTTTT. It specifies CASSTQGWTGELFF.

CDR3 region: CASSQNPRQGDSPLHF. The CDR3 coding sequence is TGTGCCAGCAGCCAAAACCCCCGACAGGGGGATTCACCCCTCCACTTT. The rearrangement joins TRBV9 to TRBJ1-6; 9 positions match TRBD1. Germline CDR1 SGDLS, CDR2 YYNGEE. The J segment lost 8 bases and the V segment lost 4 bases, leaving 10 bases of the junction unmatched. The CDR3 covers 16 residues.

The rearrangement uses TRBV4-1 and TRBJ2-2, with TRBD2 matching 8 bases. After removal of 4 bases from V and 8 bases from J, the junction contained 15 bases not matched to a gene. Germline CDR1 is MGHRA and CDR2 is YSYEKL. This CDR3 region has 17 residues. CDR3 region: CASSPLGDRGGRGELFF. The CDR3, as DNA: TGCGCCAGCAGCCCCCTGGGGGACCGGGGGGGCCGTGGGGAGCTGTTTTTT.